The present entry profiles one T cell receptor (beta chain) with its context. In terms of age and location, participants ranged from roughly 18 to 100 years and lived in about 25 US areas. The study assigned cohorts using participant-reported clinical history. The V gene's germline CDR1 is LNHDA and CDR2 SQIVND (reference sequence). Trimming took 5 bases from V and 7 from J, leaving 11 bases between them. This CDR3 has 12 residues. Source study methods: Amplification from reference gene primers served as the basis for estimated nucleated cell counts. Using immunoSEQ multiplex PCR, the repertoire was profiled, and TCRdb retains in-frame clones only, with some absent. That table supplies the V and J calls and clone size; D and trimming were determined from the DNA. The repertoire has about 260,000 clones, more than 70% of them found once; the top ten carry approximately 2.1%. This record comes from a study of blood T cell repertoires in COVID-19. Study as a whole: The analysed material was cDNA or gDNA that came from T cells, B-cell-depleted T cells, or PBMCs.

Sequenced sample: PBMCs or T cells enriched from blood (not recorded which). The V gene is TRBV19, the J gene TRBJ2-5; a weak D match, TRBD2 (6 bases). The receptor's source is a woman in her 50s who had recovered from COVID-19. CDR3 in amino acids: CASSLGGGTQYF. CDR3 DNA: TGTGCCAGTAGTCTGGGGGGTGGGACCCAGTACTTC.